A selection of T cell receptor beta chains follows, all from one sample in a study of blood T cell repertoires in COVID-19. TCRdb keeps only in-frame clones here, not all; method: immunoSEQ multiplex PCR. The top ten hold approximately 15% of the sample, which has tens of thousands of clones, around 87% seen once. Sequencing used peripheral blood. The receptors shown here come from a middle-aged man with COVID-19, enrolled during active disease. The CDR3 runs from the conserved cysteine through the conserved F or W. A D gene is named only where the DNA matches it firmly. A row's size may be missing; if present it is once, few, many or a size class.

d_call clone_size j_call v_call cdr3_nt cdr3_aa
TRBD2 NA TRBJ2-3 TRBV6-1 TGTGCCAGCAGTGCTGCTATGGCGGGGGGAACAGATACGCAGTATTTT CASSAAMAGGTDTQYF
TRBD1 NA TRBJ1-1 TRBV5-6 TGTGCCAGCAGCTGGGACAGGGTGGCGAACACTGAAGCTTTCTTT CASSWDRVANTEAFF
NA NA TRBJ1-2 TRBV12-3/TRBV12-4 TGTGCCAGCAGTTTCGAGGGGGGGCTTGGCTACACCTTC CASSFEGGLGYTF
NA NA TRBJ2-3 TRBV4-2 TGTGCCAGCAGCCAGCGACAGACAGATACGCAGTATTTT CASSQRQTDTQYF
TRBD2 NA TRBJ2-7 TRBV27 TGTGCCAGCAGTTCGCACGGGGGGGCTTCTTACGAGCAGTACTTC CASSSHGGASYEQYF
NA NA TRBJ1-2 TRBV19 TGTGCCAGTAGTATCGGAGACGCCGTGCCCCCCCTGTATGGCTACACCTTC CASSIGDAVPPLYGYTF
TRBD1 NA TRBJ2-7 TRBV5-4 TGTGCCAGCAGCCCACAGGGGACCCGATCCTACGAGCAGTACTTC CASSPQGTRSYEQYF
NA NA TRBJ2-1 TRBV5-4 TGTGCCAGCAGCTTGGGCGGGGCGAATGAGCAGTTCTTC CASSLGGANEQFF
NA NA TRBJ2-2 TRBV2 TGTGCCAGCAGTGAAGCCCCCCGAGGTGCCGGGGAGCTGTTTTTT CASSEAPRGAGELFF
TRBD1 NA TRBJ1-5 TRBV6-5 TGTGCCACCTCGACGCAGGGGGCGACTCAGCCCCAGCATTTT CATSTQGATQPQHF
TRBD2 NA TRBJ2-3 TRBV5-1 TGCGCCAGCCTCGGGGGGGATTACACAGATACGCAGTATTTT CASLGGDYTDTQYF
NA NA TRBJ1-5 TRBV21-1 TGTGCCAGGACCCGAGGGGACAGGGCACCTCTTGGGAATCAGCCCCAGCATTTT CARTRGDRAPLGNQPQHF
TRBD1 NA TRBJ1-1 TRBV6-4 TGTGCCAGCAGAGAACAGGGGGGAGAGGGCACTGAAGCTTTCTTT CASREQGGEGTEAFF
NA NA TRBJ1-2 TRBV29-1 TGCAGCGTTGAAGGGGTTAACGGAGACGGCTCGTATGGCTACACCTTC CSVEGVNGDGSYGYTF
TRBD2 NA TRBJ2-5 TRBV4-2 TGTGCCAGCAGCCAAAACTTGCTAGGGCTAGCGGGGGGGCCGACAGAGACCCAGTACTTC CASSQNLLGLAGGPTETQYF
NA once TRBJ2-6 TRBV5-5 TGTGCCAGCACCCTCGGAGCCTCTGGGGCCAACGTCCTGACTTTC CASTLGASGANVLTF
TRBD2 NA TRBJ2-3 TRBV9 TGTGCCAGCAGCGTAGGTCCTAGCGGGAGAGATACGCAGTATTTT CASSVGPSGRDTQYF
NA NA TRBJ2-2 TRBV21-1 TGTGCCAGCAGCCGAGAACAGGGAGTAGACACCGGGGAGCTGTTTTTT CASSREQGVDTGELFF